This T cell receptor beta chain was found in a study of blood T cell repertoires in COVID-19. Assay used: immunoSEQ multiplex PCR; TCRdb lists only in-frame clones, some missing. The sample lists 200,000 or so clones, about 85% occurring once. This CDR3 is built from 13 residues. Per the germline V gene, CDR1 is MNHEY and CDR2 is SMNVEV (reference sequence). The ends were cut back, 8 bases at V and 0 bases at J, with 8 bases in the middle. The sequencing sample was made of peripheral blood. The sequence came from a woman of 80 years or more with COVID-19, enrolled during active disease. The chain carries TRBV27 and TRBJ1-3; tentatively, D is TRBD1 (6 bases). In DNA form, the CDR3 reads TGTGCCAGCCGGGGGGCCTCTGGAAACACCATATATTTT. It is translated as CASRGASGNTIYF.